This is a list of T cell receptor beta chains from one sample in a study of T cell responses to AZD1222 COVID-19 vaccine. The assay was immunoSEQ multiplex PCR, and TCRdb's table has in-frame clones only and misses some. The sample lists nearly 100,000 clones; roughly 88% were seen once. Sequencing used peripheral blood, obtained on day 0 of AZD1222 vaccination. All receptors derive from an adult in good health. CDR3s include the opening cysteine and the closing phenylalanine or tryptophan. Fields, in order: J gene, clone size, D gene, V gene, CDR3 protein, CDR3 DNA. A D gene is named only where the DNA matches it firmly. For some rows the clone size is stated as once, few or many, or as a class when expanded; others skip it.

j_call: TRBJ2-2
clone_size: NA
d_call: NA
v_call: TRBV6-2/TRBV6-3
cdr3_aa: CASNPREGGRAAGELFF
cdr3_nt: TGTGCCAGCAACCCCAGGGAGGGGGGACGGGCGGCCGGGGAGCTGTTTTTT

j_call: TRBJ2-2
clone_size: NA
d_call: NA
v_call: TRBV10-2
cdr3_aa: CASRAGHSTGELFF
cdr3_nt: TGCGCCAGCCGTGCGGGGCACTCCACCGGGGAGCTGTTTTTT

j_call: TRBJ1-2
clone_size: NA
d_call: TRBD1
v_call: TRBV2
cdr3_aa: CASSGTGRFIGYTF
cdr3_nt: TGTGCCAGCAGCGGGACAGGGAGGTTCATTGGCTACACCTTC

j_call: TRBJ1-2
clone_size: NA
d_call: NA
v_call: TRBV2
cdr3_aa: CASRRGEFGYTF
cdr3_nt: TGTGCCAGCAGAAGGGGGGAATTTGGCTACACCTTC

j_call: TRBJ2-7
clone_size: NA
d_call: NA
v_call: TRBV11-2
cdr3_aa: CASSLEPTLAYEQYF
cdr3_nt: TGTGCCAGCAGCTTAGAGCCGACCCTAGCCTACGAGCAGTACTTC

j_call: TRBJ1-2
clone_size: NA
d_call: TRBD1
v_call: TRBV7-2
cdr3_aa: CASSPSGGAIYGYTF
cdr3_nt: TGTGCCAGCAGCCCATCAGGGGGCGCGATCTATGGCTACACCTTC

j_call: TRBJ2-3
clone_size: NA
d_call: NA
v_call: TRBV5-6
cdr3_aa: CASSFNEGGTQYF
cdr3_nt: TGTGCCAGCAGCTTTAACGAGGGTGGTACGCAGTATTTT

j_call: TRBJ2-2
clone_size: NA
d_call: NA
v_call: TRBV12-3/TRBV12-4
cdr3_aa: CASSSAKWGELFF
cdr3_nt: TGTGCCAGCAGTTCCGCCAAGTGGGGGGAGCTGTTTTTT

j_call: TRBJ2-1
clone_size: NA
d_call: TRBD1
v_call: TRBV6-4
cdr3_aa: CASSDKLTGGNEQFF
cdr3_nt: TGTGCCAGCAGTGACAAACTGACAGGGGGCAATGAGCAGTTCTTC

j_call: TRBJ1-1
clone_size: NA
d_call: NA
v_call: TRBV19
cdr3_aa: CASSITENTEAFF
cdr3_nt: TGTGCCAGTAGTATAACCGAGAACACTGAAGCTTTCTTT

j_call: TRBJ2-6
clone_size: NA
d_call: NA
v_call: TRBV2
cdr3_aa: CASSEFQSSGANVLTF
cdr3_nt: TGTGCCAGCAGTGAATTTCAGAGCTCTGGGGCCAACGTCCTGACTTTC

j_call: TRBJ1-5
clone_size: NA
d_call: NA
v_call: TRBV5-1
cdr3_aa: CASSLEGAGNQPQHF
cdr3_nt: TGCGCCAGCAGCTTGGAAGGGGCGGGCAATCAGCCCCAGCATTTT

j_call: TRBJ1-1
clone_size: NA
d_call: NA
v_call: TRBV5-1
cdr3_aa: CASSLGADTEAFF
cdr3_nt: TGCGCCAGCAGCTTGGGTGCGGACACTGAAGCTTTCTTT

j_call: TRBJ1-2
clone_size: once
d_call: TRBD1
v_call: TRBV18
cdr3_aa: CASSQTGAQVYYTF
cdr3_nt: TGTGCCAGCTCACAAACAGGGGCCCAGGTGTATTACACCTTC

j_call: TRBJ2-1
clone_size: NA
d_call: NA
v_call: TRBV9
cdr3_aa: CASSPHIYNEQFF
cdr3_nt: TGTGCCAGCAGCCCTCATATCTACAATGAGCAGTTCTTC

j_call: TRBJ1-2
clone_size: once
d_call: TRBD1
v_call: TRBV29-1
cdr3_aa: CSATWDRGDGYTF
cdr3_nt: TGCAGCGCTACCTGGGACAGGGGAGATGGCTACACCTTC

j_call: TRBJ2-1
clone_size: NA
d_call: NA
v_call: TRBV18
cdr3_aa: CASSPGLTTYNEQFF
cdr3_nt: TGTGCCAGCTCACCCGGACTAACTACCTACAATGAGCAGTTCTTC

j_call: TRBJ1-3
clone_size: NA
d_call: NA
v_call: TRBV19
cdr3_aa: CASSSRDRSSGNTIYF
cdr3_nt: TGTGCCAGTAGTTCTCGAGACAGATCCTCTGGAAACACCATATATTTT

j_call: TRBJ2-2
clone_size: NA
d_call: TRBD2
v_call: TRBV4-3
cdr3_aa: CASSQGKRGGLTGELFF
cdr3_nt: TGCGCCAGCAGCCAAGGCAAGCGGGGGGGCCTAACCGGGGAGCTGTTTTTT

j_call: TRBJ1-5
clone_size: once
d_call: TRBD1
v_call: TRBV6-1
cdr3_aa: CASSELGTVQQPQHF
cdr3_nt: TGTGCCAGCAGTGAACTTGGGACAGTGCAACAGCCCCAGCATTTT

j_call: TRBJ1-2
clone_size: NA
d_call: NA
v_call: TRBV30
cdr3_aa: CAWSVTQDGYTF
cdr3_nt: TGTGCCTGGAGTGTTACCCAAGATGGCTACACCTTC

j_call: TRBJ1-2
clone_size: NA
d_call: TRBD1
v_call: TRBV5-6
cdr3_aa: CASSRSFSTGGDGYGYTF
cdr3_nt: TGTGCCAGCAGCCGCTCTTTTTCGACAGGGGGCGATGGCTATGGCTACACCTTC

j_call: TRBJ1-3
clone_size: NA
d_call: TRBD1
v_call: TRBV5-1
cdr3_aa: CASSLGGTGSGNTIYF
cdr3_nt: TGCGCCAGCAGCTTGGGAGGGACAGGCTCTGGAAACACCATATATTTT

j_call: TRBJ1-6
clone_size: NA
d_call: TRBD1
v_call: TRBV5-5
cdr3_aa: CASSFSYRGPSSYNSPLHF
cdr3_nt: TGTGCCAGCAGCTTTTCCTACAGGGGGCCAAGCTCCTATAATTCACCCCTCCACTTT

j_call: TRBJ2-2
clone_size: NA
d_call: NA
v_call: TRBV6-1
cdr3_aa: CASSEEVGSGVDTGELFF
cdr3_nt: TGTGCCAGCAGTGAAGAGGTAGGGTCGGGCGTTGACACCGGGGAGCTGTTTTTT

j_call: TRBJ2-3
clone_size: NA
d_call: NA
v_call: TRBV25-1
cdr3_aa: CASSSSDTQYF
cdr3_nt: TGTGCCAGCAGCTCCTCAGATACGCAGTATTTT

j_call: TRBJ2-2
clone_size: NA
d_call: TRBD1
v_call: TRBV5-5
cdr3_aa: CASSRPATGDNAGELFF
cdr3_nt: TGTGCCAGCAGCCGCCCGGCGACAGGGGATAATGCCGGGGAGCTGTTTTTT

j_call: TRBJ1-4
clone_size: NA
d_call: TRBD1
v_call: TRBV30
cdr3_aa: CAWGRGRVEKLFF
cdr3_nt: TGTGCCTGGGGCAGGGGGCGAGTTGAAAAACTGTTTTTT

j_call: TRBJ1-4
clone_size: NA
d_call: NA
v_call: TRBV28
cdr3_aa: CASSLSTATNEKLFF
cdr3_nt: TGTGCCAGCAGTTTATCGACAGCAACTAATGAAAAACTGTTTTTT

j_call: TRBJ1-2
clone_size: NA
d_call: NA
v_call: TRBV19
cdr3_aa: CASSRGTAANYGYTF
cdr3_nt: TGTGCCAGTAGTAGAGGGACCGCCGCTAACTATGGCTACACCTTC

j_call: TRBJ1-1
clone_size: NA
d_call: NA
v_call: TRBV30
cdr3_aa: CAWSIGRRNTEAFF
cdr3_nt: TGTGCCTGGAGTATAGGACGGCGGAACACTGAAGCTTTCTTT

j_call: TRBJ1-1
clone_size: NA
d_call: TRBD1
v_call: TRBV7-9
cdr3_aa: CASSSGGTEAFF
cdr3_nt: TGTGCCAGCAGCTCAGGGGGCACTGAAGCTTTCTTT

j_call: TRBJ2-1
clone_size: once
d_call: NA
v_call: TRBV7-9
cdr3_aa: CASRGSRGPTYNEQFF
cdr3_nt: TGTGCCAGCAGAGGTTCTCGGGGGCCTACCTACAATGAGCAGTTCTTC

j_call: TRBJ2-3
clone_size: NA
d_call: NA
v_call: TRBV30
cdr3_aa: CAWSHRDTQYF
cdr3_nt: TGTGCCTGGAGTCATAGAGATACGCAGTATTTT

j_call: TRBJ2-7
clone_size: NA
d_call: NA
v_call: TRBV7-9
cdr3_aa: CASSLGGPNEQYF
cdr3_nt: TGTGCCAGCAGCTTAGGGGGGCCAAACGAGCAGTACTTC

j_call: TRBJ1-6
clone_size: few
d_call: NA
v_call: TRBV6-6
cdr3_aa: CASSPTGFRSPLHF
cdr3_nt: TGTGCCAGCAGCCCAACAGGGTTCAGGTCACCCCTCCACTTT

j_call: TRBJ1-6
clone_size: NA
d_call: NA
v_call: TRBV24-1
cdr3_aa: CATSDFRASRANSPLHF
cdr3_nt: TGTGCCACCAGTGATTTCCGAGCCTCGAGGGCTAATTCACCCCTCCACTTT

j_call: TRBJ2-2
clone_size: NA
d_call: NA
v_call: TRBV18
cdr3_aa: CASSPSTGELFF
cdr3_nt: TGTGCCAGCTCCCCTTCGACCGGGGAGCTGTTTTTT

j_call: TRBJ1-5
clone_size: NA
d_call: NA
v_call: TRBV21-1
cdr3_aa: CASSKGDRENQPQHF
cdr3_nt: TGTGCCAGCAGCAAAGGGGACAGGGAGAATCAGCCCCAGCATTTT

j_call: TRBJ2-7
clone_size: NA
d_call: NA
v_call: TRBV6-1
cdr3_aa: CASSTQESSYEQYF
cdr3_nt: TGTGCCAGCAGTACACAGGAGAGCTCCTACGAGCAGTACTTC

j_call: TRBJ1-1
clone_size: once
d_call: NA
v_call: TRBV30
cdr3_aa: CAWSRATEAFF
cdr3_nt: TGTGCCTGGAGTAGGGCCACTGAAGCTTTCTTT

j_call: TRBJ1-5
clone_size: NA
d_call: NA
v_call: TRBV4-1
cdr3_aa: CASSQGTQPQHF
cdr3_nt: TGCGCCAGCAGCCAAGGAACTCAGCCCCAGCATTTT